These 2 T cell receptor beta chains were all obtained from the same sample, sequenced in a study of blood T cell repertoires in COVID-19. Sequencing used immunoSEQ multiplex PCR; TCRdb keeps in-frame clones, though not all of them. This table has approximately 210,000 clones, approximately 80% appearing once. The sample consisted of PBMCs or T cells enriched from blood (not recorded which). Source of these receptors: a man aged 30 to 39 with acute COVID-19.

This rearrangement joins TRBV19 to TRBJ2-5; D is possibly TRBD2 (6 bases). The CDR3 totals 15 residues. V was shortened by 0 bases and J by 3 bases, with 11 bases between the two germline ends. Germline CDR1 reads LNHDA; CDR2 reads SQIVND (reference sequence). CDR3 protein: CASSIDWRREETQYF. The CDR3 bases are TGTGCCAGTAGTATAGATTGGAGGAGGGAAGAGACCCAGTACTTC.

V is TRBV7-9 and J is TRBJ2-3; D remains unclear. From germline, CDR1 is SEHNR and CDR2 FQNEAQ (reference sequence). Between the trimmed V and J ends, which lost 2 bases and 0 bases, there was a span of 6 bases. The CDR3 runs 14 residues. The CDR3 DNA reads as TGTGCCAGCAGCTTAAGTACTAGCACAGATACGCAGTATTTT. It yields the protein CASSLSTSTDTQYF.